The 16 T cell receptor beta chains given below trace back to one sample, sequenced in a study of blood T cell repertoires in COVID-19. Assay: immunoSEQ multiplex PCR; the TCRdb copy retains only in-frame clones and omits some. The sample includes nearly 70,000 clones, roughly 85% seen only once; the top ten take 8% to 10%. The sequenced sample consisted of peripheral blood. The receptors were gathered from a woman aged 80 or older with acute or convalescent COVID-19.

This clone was counted once. The chain combines TRBV3-1 (or the pseudogene TRBV3-2) with TRBJ1-1, with D possibly being TRBD1 (6 bases). The V gene lost 1 base and the J gene lost 11 bases, with 14 bases spanning the gap. Germline V gene lookup returns CDR1 LGHDT and CDR2 YNNKEL (reference sequence). The CDR3 spans 13 residues. The chain's CDR3 is CASSQGAGAWAFF. The CDR3 region has the DNA TGTGCCAGCAGCCAAGGTGCAGGGGCATGGGCTTTCTTT.

The sample holds a few counts of this clone. V and J are TRBV11-2 and TRBJ1-2; no firm D call. Germline V gives CDR1 SGHAT, CDR2 FQNNGV. V lost 1 base and J 7 bases, leaving 13 bases between the germline ends. This CDR3 spans 14 amino acids. CDR3 nucleotide sequence: TGTGCCAGCAGCTTAGGGGCAGGCGCTGTTGGCTACACCTTC. Protein product: CASSLGAGAVGYTF.

This chain connects TRBV19 to TRBJ1-1; TRBD1 is a possible D gene (5 bases). This CDR3 spans 14 amino acids. Germline V gives CDR1 LNHDA, CDR2 SQIVND (reference sequence). Trimming stripped 5 bases from V and 0 bases from J, with 10 bases between. CDR3: CASSSPGVNTEAFF. DNA of the CDR3: TGTGCCAGTAGTTCGCCGGGGGTGAACACTGAAGCTTTCTTT.

This chain links TRBV5-1 with TRBJ2-1; TRBD2 matches 9 bases. The CDR3 runs to 15 residues. V was pared by 2 bases and J by 6 bases, with 6 bases of the junction left unmatched. Germline loops: CDR1 SGHRS, CDR2 YFSETQ. The CDR3 here is CASSFGGGVSNEQFF. The CDR3 DNA follows: TGCGCCAGCAGCTTCGGCGGGGGGGTGAGCAATGAGCAGTTCTTC.

The chain links TRBV30 to TRBJ2-7, with TRBD1 matching over 9 bases. Germline-derived CDR1 and CDR2 are GTSNPN and SVGIG (reference sequence). V lost 1 base and J lost 0; bases outside the gene matches: 4. There are 15 residues in the CDR3. CDR3 sequence reads: CAWSAGTGSSYEQYF. CDR3 sequence (DNA): TGTGCCTGGAGTGCCGGGACAGGGAGCTCCTACGAGCAGTACTTC.

V and J are TRBV6-5 and TRBJ1-6, with D perhaps TRBD1 (6 bases). V lost 7 bases and J 7 bases, leaving 17 bases between the germline ends. CDR1 is MNHEY and CDR2 is SVGAGI in the germline V gene. There are 15 residues in the CDR3. The CDR3 DNA reads as TGTGCCAGCATCAGGGTCCAGGGGAACAATTCACCCCTCCACTTT. Its translation: CASIRVQGNNSPLHF.

V is TRBV27 and J is TRBJ2-1; 12 bases map to TRBD2. CDR3 length: 19 residues. Trimming took 2 bases from V and 1 from J; bases not matched to a gene: 9. The germline V gene encodes CDR1 MNHEY and CDR2 SMNVEV (reference sequence). CDR3 residues: CASSLLAGGPARSYNEQFF. CDR3 bases: TGTGCCAGCAGTTTACTAGCGGGGGGGCCTGCTCGATCCTACAATGAGCAGTTCTTC.

This clone appeared a single time. This sequence joins TRBV7-9 and TRBJ2-7; 10 nucleotides agree with TRBD1. The V gene end was trimmed by 9 bases and the J gene end by 4 bases; junction bases not matched to a gene: 6. CDR1 is SEHNR and CDR2 is FQNEAQ in the germline V gene (reference sequence). The CDR3 length is 13 residues. CDR3 region: CASWDRGSYEQYF. The CDR3 bases are TGTGCCAGTTGGGACAGGGGATCTTACGAGCAGTACTTC.

This sequence joins TRBV4-2 and TRBJ2-7, with 14 positions matching TRBD2. There are 18 residues in the CDR3. V shed 4 bases and J 5 bases; nucleotides not matched to a gene: 13. Germline CDR1 and CDR2: LGHNA and YNFKEQ. The CDR3 loop reads CASSPGLAGGTIDHEQYF. The DNA of the CDR3 is TGTGCCAGCAGCCCCGGACTAGCGGGGGGCACCATCGACCACGAGCAGTACTTC.

The chain joins TRBV11-2 to TRBJ2-7; 8 nucleotides align to TRBD1. Germline loops: CDR1 SGHAT, CDR2 FQNNGV. Trimming at V came to 4 bases and at J to 2 bases, leaving 7 bases not matched to a gene. The CDR3 runs to 15 residues. The CDR3 loop reads CASSSRQGTTYEQYF. CDR3 DNA: TGTGCCAGCAGCTCGAGACAGGGGACCACCTACGAGCAGTACTTC. The full variable domain, its missing parts supplied by reference TRBV11-2 and TRBJ2-7, is EAGVAQSPRYKIIEKRQSVAFWCNPISGHATLYWYQQILGQGPKLLIQFQNNGVVDDSQLPKDRFSAERLKGVDSTLKIQPAKLEDSAVYLCASSSRQGTTYEQYFGPGTRLTVT.

V is TRBV19 and J is TRBJ2-2, with 11 nucleotides matching TRBD2. After removal of 4 bases from V and 0 bases from J, the junction contained 4 bases not matched to a gene. The CDR3 extends over 17 amino acids. The germline V gene has CDR1 LNHDA and CDR2 SQIVND (reference sequence). The CDR3 spells CASSKTSGAPNTGELFF. The CDR3 nucleotides read TGTGCCAGTAGTAAGACTAGCGGGGCCCCGAACACCGGGGAGCTGTTTTTT.

For the CDR3, the DNA is TGTGCCAGCCGGTCTGGGGCCAACGTCCTGACTTTC. It codes for CASRSGANVLTF. This chain links TRBV12-3 or TRBV12-4 with TRBJ2-6; D call uncertain. Between the trimmed V and J ends, which lost 8 bases and 1 base, there was a span of 3 bases. CDR3 length: 12 amino acids.

The chain combines TRBV7-9 with TRBJ1-5; D is perhaps TRBD1 (6 bases). V gave up 4 bases and J gave up 6 bases, with 13 bases separating them. This CDR3 has 14 amino acids. In germline, CDR1 is SEHNR, CDR2 FQNEAQ (reference sequence). The chain's CDR3 is CASSSQGIGQPQHF. In DNA, the CDR3 is TGTGCCAGCAGCTCTCAGGGGATAGGTCAGCCCCAGCATTTT. The whole variable domain, remainder taken from reference TRBV7-9 and TRBJ1-5, is DTGVSQNPRHKITKRGQNVTFRCDPISEHNRLYWYRQTLGQGPEFLTYFQNEAQLEKSRLLSDRFSAERPKGSFSTLEIQRTEQGDSAMYLCASSSQGIGQPQHFGDGTRLSIL.

The rearrangement joins TRBV3-1 (or the pseudogene TRBV3-2) to TRBJ2-3; 7 nucleotides align to TRBD2. V lost 2 bases and J lost 2; bases outside the gene matches: 7. Germline lookup yields CDR1 LGHDT and CDR2 YNNKEL (reference sequence). CDR3 length equals 16 residues. The CDR3 region has the DNA TGTGCCAGCAGCCAATCTCTCGCGGGGGTCACAGATACGCAGTATTTT. It encodes CASSQSLAGVTDTQYF.

The chain is built from TRBV6-5 and TRBJ2-5; 8 bases match TRBD2. The J segment lost 5 bases and the V segment lost 6 bases, leaving 5 bases of the junction unmatched. The CDR3 runs to 13 residues. Looked up from germline, CDR1 is MNHEY and CDR2 is SVGAGI. CDR3 sequence: CASRKAGAETQYF. The CDR3 nucleotides are TGTGCCAGCAGAAAAGCGGGGGCGGAGACCCAGTACTTC.

In nucleotides, the CDR3 is TGCGCCAGCAGCTTGGGAGGGACAGCAGCGTCCTACAATGAGCAGTTCTTC. This encodes CASSLGGTAASYNEQFF. V usage is TRBV5-1 and J usage is TRBJ2-1; 7 nucleotides line up with TRBD1. From germline, CDR1 is SGHRS and CDR2 YFSETQ. The CDR3 loop spans 17 amino acids. J gave up 1 base and V 0 bases, and 7 bases lay outside the gene matches.